This T cell receptor (beta chain) was sequenced for a study of cytomegalovirus exposure and HLA in healthy donors. Regarding the study as a whole: A later analysis reportedly found fewer N-insertions in an Asian-associated ancestry cluster than the roughly 670-donor mean. Specificity for CMV antigens was confirmed in vitro for three of the CMV-associated chains. Analysis performed later showed TCR beta chains linked to HLA being more clonally expanded than equally common others.

Germline V CDR1 and CDR2: SGHVS, FQNEAQ. The CDR3 runs 15 residues. V shed 3 bases and J shed 0 bases, with 12 bases lying between them. The primer mix had 60 Vbeta and 13 Jbeta primers. The repertoire was sequenced with immunoSEQ multiplex PCR; TCRdb's copy has only in-frame clones and lacks some. This table has about 110,000 clones, roughly 70% appearing once. Note on this clone: Its antigen is as yet unknown.

This TCR was sampled from a woman between 65 and 79 years old in good health and CMV-seropositive. The source material was PBMCs. The V gene is TRBV7-8, the J gene TRBJ2-7, with D perhaps TRBD2 (7 bases). CDR3 in DNA: TGTGCCAGCAGCTTGTCCGGGGGGCCCTCCTACGAGCAGTACTTC. Translation gives CASSLSGGPSYEQYF.